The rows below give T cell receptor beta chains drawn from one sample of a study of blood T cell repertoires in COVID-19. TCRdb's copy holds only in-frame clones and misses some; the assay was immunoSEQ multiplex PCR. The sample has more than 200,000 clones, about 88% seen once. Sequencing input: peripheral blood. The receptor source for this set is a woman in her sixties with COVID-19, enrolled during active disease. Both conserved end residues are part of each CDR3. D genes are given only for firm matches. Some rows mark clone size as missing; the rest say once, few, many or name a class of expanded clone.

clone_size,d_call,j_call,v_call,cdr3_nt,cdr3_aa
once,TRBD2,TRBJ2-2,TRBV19,TGTGCCAGTAGTAGACTAGCGGGGCACACCGGGGAGCTGTTTTTT,CASSRLAGHTGELFF
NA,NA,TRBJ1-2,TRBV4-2,TGTGCCAGCAGCCAAGACAGGGACTATGGCTACACCTTC,CASSQDRDYGYTF
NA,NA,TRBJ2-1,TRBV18,TGTGCCAGCTCACCACAGTTCAGTAATGAGCAGTTCTTC,CASSPQFSNEQFF
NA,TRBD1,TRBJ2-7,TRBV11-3,TGTGCCAGCAGCGAGGACAGGAAACCCTACGAGCAGTACTTC,CASSEDRKPYEQYF
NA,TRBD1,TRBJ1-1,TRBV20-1,TGCAGTGCTGACAGGGGTCCCGAAGCTTTCTTT,CSADRGPEAFF
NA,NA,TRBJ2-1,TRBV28,TGTGCCAGCAGCTTCCCAGACTACAATGAGCAGTTCTTC,CASSFPDYNEQFF
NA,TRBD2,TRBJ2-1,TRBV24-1,TGTGCCACCAGTGACCCCGGGAGGCTGGATGAGCAGTTCTTC,CATSDPGRLDEQFF
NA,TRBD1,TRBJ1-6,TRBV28,TGTGCCAGCAGGCTACTCCGGGACAGGGGGAATTCACCCCTCCACTTT,CASRLLRDRGNSPLHF
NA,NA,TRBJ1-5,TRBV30,TGTGCCTGGCAATTCGCTGGGGCGAACTACCCCCAGCATTTT,CAWQFAGANYPQHF
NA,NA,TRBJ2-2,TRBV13,TGTGCCAGCAGCCGCTCGTCCTCTAGGCACGCCGGGGAGCTGTTTTTT,CASSRSSSRHAGELFF
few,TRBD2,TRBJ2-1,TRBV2,TGTGCCAGCAGTGAGGTCGCGGGGGGAGAGCAGTTCTTC,CASSEVAGGEQFF
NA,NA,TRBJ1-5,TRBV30,TGTGCCTGGAGTGCTGGGGGGGAATGGCAGCCCCAGCATTTT,CAWSAGGEWQPQHF
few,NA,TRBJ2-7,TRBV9,TGTGCCAGCAGCCCCAGAGATGGGACACCGGAGACCTACGAGCAGTACTTC,CASSPRDGTPETYEQYF
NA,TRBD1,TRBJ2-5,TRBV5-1,TGCGCCAGCAGCCCCCGGACAGGGTTTGGGGAGACCCAGTACTTC,CASSPRTGFGETQYF
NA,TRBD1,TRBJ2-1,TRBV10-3,TGTGCCGCCCAACCCTACCCGACAGGGGGCCTAGCAGGTGAGCAGTTCTTC,CAAQPYPTGGLAGEQFF
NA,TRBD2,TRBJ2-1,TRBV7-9,TGTGCCAGCAGGCCTAGCGGGAGTGTTTACAATGAGCAGTTCTTC,CASRPSGSVYNEQFF
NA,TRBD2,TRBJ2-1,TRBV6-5,TGTGCCACCTCACTAGCGGGACGCTACAATGAGCAGTTCTTC,CATSLAGRYNEQFF
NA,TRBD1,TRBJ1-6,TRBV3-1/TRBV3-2,TGTGCCAGCAGGGCACCGGGACAGGGGGACGGTGAGAATTCACCCCTCCACTTT,CASRAPGQGDGENSPLHF
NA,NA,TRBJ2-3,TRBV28,TGTGCCAGTGCGGGCGGGGCGGTCACAGATACGCAGTATTTT,CASAGGAVTDTQYF
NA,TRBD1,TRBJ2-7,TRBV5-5,TGTGCCAGCAGCTGGCGGGACAGGGTTGTAGTCGACGAGCAGTACTTC,CASSWRDRVVVDEQYF